This TCR beta chain derives from a study of T cells in Graves' hyperthyroidism and ophthalmopathy. The CDR3 is made up of 14 amino acids. V was cut by 7 bases and J by 1 base, with 14 bases left in between. Germline CDR1 reads SNHLY; CDR2 reads FYNNEI. These patients, aged 18 to 65, had recently diagnosed hyperthyroidism lasting under 2 months. TCR beta CDR3 region amplification was performed from RNA transcripts. With the HTBI primer set, the TCR CDR3 went through a first round of RT-PCR. TCRdb redid the calling of the multiplex PCR reads with MiXCR, one entry per CDR3 protein. The sample yields just over 550,000 distinct CDR3 sequences, 46% seen once.

Sequencing was carried out using peripheral blood or thyroid tissue (not recorded which). The J gene is TRBJ2-7, the V gene TRBV2; D remains unclear. The origin of this receptor is a woman aged 18-29 years with Graves' hyperthyroidism. The CDR3 sequence is CASTPPLGSYEQYF. Here the CDR3 DNA reads TGTGCCAGCACCCCCCCCCTGGGGTCCTACGAGCAGTACTTC.